This T cell receptor (beta chain) was profiled in a study of human T cells and chemical hapten exposure. As to time point: healthy volunteer bleed at 6 weeks. Unseparated into fractions, whole blood served as the source from which total RNA was extracted. Library construction involved attaching unique molecular identifiers to individual cDNA molecules, which allowed quantitative, reproducible TCR counting. Per the authors' pipeline: About 97,000 TCRs per sample was the median, with a range of about 23,224 to 750,000. TCRdb re-called the RACE reads through MiXCR, storing one row per CDR3 protein. The V and J calls, along with clone size, are taken from TCRdb and not from the paper's own processing. The table has about 79,000 distinct CDR3 sequences, over 7% seen once. This clonotype was found a few times. Its antigen is still unknown. Study-wide results and limits: The study found that DPC sensitization did not change TCRs above 1 in 1000 frequency.

The receptor was isolated from a male donor in good health. Some clones in this sample may be carry-over from other donors' samples. Specimen: whole blood.

The CDR3 loop is CASSQGHLSSYEQYF. CDR3 nucleotide sequence: TGTGCCAGCAGCCAAGGTCACTTGAGCTCCTACGAGCAGTACTTC. The chain is built from TRBV4-2 and TRBJ2-7; no firm D call. There are 15 residues in the CDR3. The germline V gene has CDR1 LGHNA and CDR2 YNFKEQ. Between the trimmed V and J ends, which lost 1 base and 0 bases, there was a span of 10 bases.